This T cell receptor (beta chain) was sequenced in a study of T cells in Graves' hyperthyroidism and ophthalmopathy. Study-level points and caveats: From stable hyperthyroidism, ophthalmopathy was set apart by a 13 V-J model.

In regard to this clonotype: Its target is not known. This may come from a read error, since a much larger clone is one base off.

RNA transcripts served as the template for amplifying TCR beta CDR3 regions. Researchers ran a first-round RT-PCR on the TCR CDR3 using the HTBI primer set. Each CDR3 protein is one row after TCRdb ran MiXCR on the multiplex PCR reads. Here the sample spans fewer than 500,000 distinct CDR3 sequences, roughly 14% being singletons. Diagnoses were established using clinical symptoms, serum thyroxine and TRAb, thyroid ultrasound and orbital computed tomography. The sample, blood from the first hyperthyroidism diagnosis, precedes any ophthalmopathy symptoms. The CDR3 has 15 amino acids. V was cut by 1 base and J by 5 bases, with 17 bases left in between. CDR1 and CDR2 (germline): DFQATT, SNEGSKA (reference sequence).

The sequence was collected from a man aged 25-45 years with Graves' hyperthyroidism that later progressed to Graves' ophthalmopathy. The chain recombines TRBV20-1 with TRBJ1-2, with D tentatively TRBD1 (5 bases). Sequenced: blood. CDR3: CSARAAGTDAYGYTF. Here the CDR3 DNA reads TGCAGTGCTAGAGCGGCGGGGACGGACGCTTATGGCTACACCTTC.